The 15 T cell receptor beta chains in this list originate from one sample, sequenced in a study of T-cell reconstitution after alpha-beta-depleted transplantation in children. Unique molecular identifiers were built into the TCRbeta library. TCRdb ran MiXCR on the PCR reads and lists one entry per CDR3 protein. Of 230,000 or so distinct CDR3 sequences in the sample, approximately 12% were seen once. The sample in question was PBMCs from the stem cell graft donor, obtained from the stem cell graft. All receptors come from a human donor who donated a stem cell graft to a child with acute lymphoblastic leukemia.

Ten or more counts support this clonotype. J is TRBJ1-1 and V is TRBV13, with D possibly TRBD1 on 6 matching bases. The CDR3 has 17 amino acids. CDR1 is PRHDT and CDR2 is FYEKMQ in the germline V gene (reference sequence). V lost 1 base, J lost 4 bases, and 19 bases lay in between. The CDR3 DNA is TGTGCCAGCAGCTTAGATCCCAAGAGGGGGTTTACCACTGAAGCTTTCTTT. Protein: CASSLDPKRGFTTEAFF.

The chain uses TRBV7-6 and TRBJ1-5, with 8 positions matching TRBD1. The germline V gene encodes CDR1 SGHVS and CDR2 FNYEAQ. The CDR3 extends over 16 amino acids. The trim removed 4 bases at V and 0 bases at J, leaving 5 bases unmatched. CDR3 in amino acids: CASSSGQGGSNQPQHF. The CDR3 region has the DNA TGTGCCAGCAGCTCCGGACAGGGCGGTAGCAATCAGCCCCAGCATTTT.

This clonotype was seen many times. The chain employs TRBV6-2 or TRBV6-3 and TRBJ2-1; the D gene could be TRBD1 or TRBD2 (5 bases each). This CDR3 comprises 13 residues. CDR1 MNHEY and CDR2 SVGEGT come from the germline V gene. V shed 6 bases and J shed 9 bases, with 15 bases lying between them. CDR3 region: CASSPTMRGEQFF. The CDR3 DNA is TGTGCCAGCAGCCCTACCATGAGGGGTGAGCAGTTCTTC.

The sample holds many counts of this clonotype. The J gene is TRBJ1-1, the V gene TRBV3-1; D call uncertain. The CDR3 covers 13 residues. V was clipped by 0 bases and J by 4 bases, with 6 bases between them. Germline CDR1 LGHDT, CDR2 YNNKEL (reference sequence). Here the CDR3 reads CASSQDPFTEAFF. CDR3 nucleotides: TGTGCCAGCAGCCAAGATCCATTCACTGAAGCTTTCTTT.

The V call is TRBV20-1, the J call TRBJ2-1, with TRBD2 matching 14 bases. Germline CDR1 DFQATT, CDR2 SNEGSKA (reference sequence). The V and J ends lost 3 bases and 13 bases, in that order; junction bases with no gene match: 8. This CDR3 spans 14 amino acids. This CDR3 reads CSASFPGTSGSQFF. Written as DNA, the CDR3 is TGCAGTGCTAGCTTCCCCGGGACTAGCGGGAGTCAGTTCTTC.

This clonotype was counted many times. This rearrangement joins TRBV29-1 to TRBJ1-1; D is unclear. Germline assignment: CDR1 SQVTM and CDR2 ANQGSEA. The CDR3 runs to 12 residues. With 3 bases removed from V and 6 bases from J, the gap between germline ends came to 11 bases. The CDR3 here is CSVEAREPEAFF. The CDR3 region has the DNA TGCAGCGTTGAGGCCCGCGAACCTGAAGCTTTCTTT.

This clonotype came up many times. The chain combines TRBV7-2 with TRBJ1-5, with D unclear. V lost 0 bases, J lost 7 bases, and 13 bases lay in between. Germline assignment: CDR1 SGHTA and CDR2 FQGNSA. This CDR3 comprises 15 residues. DNA for the CDR3: TGTGCCAGCAGCTTAGCGGCTGGTTTCTGGCAGCCCCAGCATTTT. Translating it yields CASSLAAGFWQPQHF.

About this clonotype: A much larger clone differs from this one at a single base, so this may be a read error. The chain is built from TRBV7-9 and TRBJ2-7, with D maybe TRBD1 (5 bases). Germline values: CDR1 SEHNR, CDR2 FQNEAQ (reference sequence). The CDR3 covers 15 residues. CDR3 bases: TGTGCCAGCAGCTTAGGTGGGGCGGTCTCCTACAAGCAGTACTTC. Its protein is CASSLGGAVSYKQYF.

This clonotype was detected ten times or more. This chain connects TRBV6-1 to TRBJ1-6, with a weak D call TRBD1 (6 bases). The germline CDR1 and CDR2 sequences are MNHNS and SASEGT. V shed 0 bases and J shed 7 bases, with 13 bases lying between them. This CDR3 spans 16 amino acids. The CDR3 coding sequence is TGTGCCAGCAGTGAAGCTCCGACAGGAGCGAATTCACCCCTCCACTTT. Translation: CASSEAPTGANSPLHF.

In this sample, this clonotype turned up many times. This chain joins TRBV20-1 and TRBJ1-1; D unclear. Trimming cost V 5 bases and J 5 bases, with 12 bases left between them. CDR1 and CDR2 from the germline V gene are DFQATT and SNEGSKA (reference sequence). There are 12 residues in the CDR3. CDR3 sequence (DNA): TGCAGTGCTCCCGGGCGTAGGACTGAAGCTTTCTTT. It translates to CSAPGRRTEAFF.

This clonotype was recorded at least ten times. V gene TRBV5-1 combines with J gene TRBJ1-6; 12 bases fit TRBD1. The germline gives CDR1 SGHRS, CDR2 YFSETQ. J was trimmed by 10 bases and V by 3 bases; bases with no gene match: 5. CDR3 length: 15 amino acids. This chain's CDR3 is CASSSEGQGASPLHF. CDR3 bases: TGCGCCAGCAGCTCGGAGGGACAGGGGGCCTCACCCCTCCACTTT.

There are many counts of this clonotype. V gene TRBV5-1 combines with J gene TRBJ2-1; D tentatively reads TRBD1 or TRBD2 (6 bases each). There are 15 residues in the CDR3. Trimming shortened V by 5 bases and J by 2 bases, and 14 bases separated the two germline ends. The V gene's germline CDR1 is SGHRS and CDR2 YFSETQ. This chain's CDR3 is CASREQGGPYNEQFF. CDR3 nucleotide sequence: TGCGCCAGCAGGGAGCAAGGGGGGCCCTACAATGAGCAGTTCTTC.

This clonotype was observed at least ten times. The V and J genes are TRBV29-1 and TRBJ2-2; D unresolved. The CDR3 covers 13 residues. Trimming took off 4 bases at V and 1 base at J, with 7 bases between the two ends. The germline V gene encodes CDR1 SQVTM and CDR2 ANQGSEA. The CDR3, as DNA: TGCAGCGTTGCAGAGAGGAACACCGGGGAGCTGTTTTTT. Translated, it gives CSVAERNTGELFF.

This clonotype was seen a handful of times. This chain links TRBV30 with TRBJ1-5; D ambiguous. The CDR3 is 13 residues long. CDR1 and CDR2 from the germline V gene are GTSNPN and SVGIG (reference sequence). V was pared by 2 bases and J by 0 bases, with 5 bases between. CDR3 nucleotide sequence: TGTGCCTGGAGTACCATTAGCAATCAGCCCCAGCATTTT. It yields the protein CAWSTISNQPQHF.

This clonotype was picked up many times. The chain has TRBV29-1 and TRBJ1-1; maybe TRBD1 (6 bases). Trimming pared 3 bases from V and 4 bases from J, leaving 15 bases between. Germline values: CDR1 SQVTM, CDR2 ANQGSEA. The CDR3 runs 14 residues. The chain's CDR3 is CSVELGKGGTEAFF. For the CDR3, the DNA is TGCAGCGTTGAGTTGGGGAAGGGGGGCACTGAAGCTTTCTTT. The full variable domain, its missing parts supplied by reference TRBV29-1 and TRBJ1-1, is SAVISQKPSRDICQRGTSLTIQCQVDSQVTMMFWYRQQPGQSLTLIATANQGSEATYESGFVIDKFPISRPNLTFSTLTVSNMSPEDSSIYLCSVELGKGGTEAFFGQGTRLTVV.